This TCR beta chain was recovered during a study of T cell repertoires in cytomegalovirus infection. Study overall: Public TCR beta signature analysis indicated the presence of both CMV infection and matching HLA type. Study-level results: Summed public TCR beta family frequency identified CMV carriers bearing the relevant HLA. Ex vivo, HLA-C-restricted CMV-specific TCR beta clonotypes prevailed over the rest of the response.

The trim removed 6 bases at V and 1 base at J, leaving 3 bases unmatched. Germline V gives CDR1 MNHEY, CDR2 SVGAGI. The CDR3 consists of 15 residues. There are many counts of this clonotype. Antigen unknown. Each CDR3 protein is one row after TCRdb ran MiXCR on the reads. The data show about 250,000 distinct CDR3 sequences, around 6.6% seen once. The chain uses TRBV6-5 and TRBJ2-2; 9 nucleotides match TRBD1. The sequence came from a human donor in good health (CMV status not recorded). Some clones in this sample may be carry-over from other donors' samples. The source material was PBMCs. The CDR3 DNA is TGTGCCAGCAGGACGACAGGGGGGAACACCGGGGAGCTGTTTTTT. Its protein is CASRTTGGNTGELFF.